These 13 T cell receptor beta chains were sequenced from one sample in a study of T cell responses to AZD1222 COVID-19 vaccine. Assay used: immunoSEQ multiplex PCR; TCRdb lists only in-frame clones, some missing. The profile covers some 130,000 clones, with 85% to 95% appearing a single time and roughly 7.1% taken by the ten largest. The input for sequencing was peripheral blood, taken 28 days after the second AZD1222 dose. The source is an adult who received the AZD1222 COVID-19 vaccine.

The CDR3 loop is CAISGGLLQPEAFF. CDR3 in DNA: TGTGCCATCAGTGGGGGTCTTCTTCAGCCTGAAGCTTTCTTT. V is TRBV10-3 and J is TRBJ1-1; D is ambiguous. Germline assignment: CDR1 ENHRY and CDR2 SYGVKD. Trimming took 4 bases from V and 6 from J, leaving 15 bases between them. The CDR3 length is 14 residues.

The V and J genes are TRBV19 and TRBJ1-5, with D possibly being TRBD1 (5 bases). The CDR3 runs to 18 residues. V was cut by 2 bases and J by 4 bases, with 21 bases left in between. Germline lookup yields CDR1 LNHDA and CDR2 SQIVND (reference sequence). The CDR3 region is CASSITARGASENQPQHF. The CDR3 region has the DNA TGTGCCAGTAGTATAACGGCGCGAGGGGCCAGCGAGAATCAGCCCCAGCATTTT.

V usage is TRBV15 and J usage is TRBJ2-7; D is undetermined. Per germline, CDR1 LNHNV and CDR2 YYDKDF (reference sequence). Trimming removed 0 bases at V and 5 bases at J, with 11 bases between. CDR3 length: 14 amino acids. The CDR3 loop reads CATSRDRAADEQYF. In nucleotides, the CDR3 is TGTGCCACCAGCAGAGATCGTGCTGCGGACGAGCAGTACTTC.

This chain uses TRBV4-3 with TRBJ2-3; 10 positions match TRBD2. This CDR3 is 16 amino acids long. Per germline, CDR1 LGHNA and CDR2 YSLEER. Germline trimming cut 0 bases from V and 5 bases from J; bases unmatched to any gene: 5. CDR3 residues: CASSQEPAGGIDTQYF. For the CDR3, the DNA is TGCGCCAGCAGCCAAGAACCAGCGGGGGGGATAGATACGCAGTATTTT.

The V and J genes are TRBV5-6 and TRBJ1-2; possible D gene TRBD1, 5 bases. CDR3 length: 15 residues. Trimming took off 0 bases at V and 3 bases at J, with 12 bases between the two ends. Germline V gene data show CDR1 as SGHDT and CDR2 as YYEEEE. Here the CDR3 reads CASSLAGSGDYGYTF. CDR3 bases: TGTGCCAGCAGCTTGGCAGGGTCCGGGGACTATGGCTACACCTTC.

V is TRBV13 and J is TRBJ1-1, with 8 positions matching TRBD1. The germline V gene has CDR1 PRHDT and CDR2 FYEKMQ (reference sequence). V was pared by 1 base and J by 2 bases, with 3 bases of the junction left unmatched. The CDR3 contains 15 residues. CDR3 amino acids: CASSLEGQGNTEAFF. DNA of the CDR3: TGTGCCAGCAGCTTAGAAGGACAGGGTAACACTGAAGCTTTCTTT.

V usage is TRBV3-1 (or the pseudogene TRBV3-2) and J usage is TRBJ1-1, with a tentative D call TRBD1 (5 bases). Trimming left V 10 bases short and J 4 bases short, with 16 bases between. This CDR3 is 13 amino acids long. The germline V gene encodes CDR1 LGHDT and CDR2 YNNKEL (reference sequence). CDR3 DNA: TGTGCCACCCGCCGGGGGGGGTCCACTGAAGCTTTCTTT. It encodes CATRRGGSTEAFF.

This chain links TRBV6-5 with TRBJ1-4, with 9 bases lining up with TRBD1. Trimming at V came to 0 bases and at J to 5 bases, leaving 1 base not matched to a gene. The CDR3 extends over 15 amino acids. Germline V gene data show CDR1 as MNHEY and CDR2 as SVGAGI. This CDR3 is CASSYSTGGNEKLFF. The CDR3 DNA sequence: TGTGCCAGCAGTTACTCGACAGGGGGAAATGAAAAACTGTTTTTT.

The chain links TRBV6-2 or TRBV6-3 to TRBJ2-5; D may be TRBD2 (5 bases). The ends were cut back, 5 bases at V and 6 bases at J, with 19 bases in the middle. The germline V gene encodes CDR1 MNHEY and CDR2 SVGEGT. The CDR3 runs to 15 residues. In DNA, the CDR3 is TGTGCCAGCAGTACCTGGGAGCCCTTTTTTAAGACCCAGTACTTC. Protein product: CASSTWEPFFKTQYF.

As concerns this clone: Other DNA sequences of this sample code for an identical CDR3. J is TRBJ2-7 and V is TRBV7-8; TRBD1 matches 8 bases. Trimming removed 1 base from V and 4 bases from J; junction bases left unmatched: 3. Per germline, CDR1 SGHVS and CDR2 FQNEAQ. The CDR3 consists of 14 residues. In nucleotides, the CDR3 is TGTGCCAGCAGCTTAGTTCAGGGGGCGTACGAGCAGTACTTC. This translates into CASSLVQGAYEQYF.

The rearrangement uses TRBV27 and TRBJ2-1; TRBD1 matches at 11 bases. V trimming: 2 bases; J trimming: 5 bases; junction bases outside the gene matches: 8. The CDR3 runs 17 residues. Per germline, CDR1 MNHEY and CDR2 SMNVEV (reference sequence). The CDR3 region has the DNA TGTGCCAGCAGTTTAGGCCACCGGGACAGGGGGGACAATGAGCAGTTCTTC. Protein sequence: CASSLGHRDRGDNEQFF.

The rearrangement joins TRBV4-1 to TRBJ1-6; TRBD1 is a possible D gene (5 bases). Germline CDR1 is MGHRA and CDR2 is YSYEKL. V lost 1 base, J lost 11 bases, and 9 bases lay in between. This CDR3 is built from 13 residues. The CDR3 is CASSQGPGPPLHF. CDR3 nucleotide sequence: TGCGCCAGCAGCCAAGGTCCAGGGCCACCCCTCCACTTT.

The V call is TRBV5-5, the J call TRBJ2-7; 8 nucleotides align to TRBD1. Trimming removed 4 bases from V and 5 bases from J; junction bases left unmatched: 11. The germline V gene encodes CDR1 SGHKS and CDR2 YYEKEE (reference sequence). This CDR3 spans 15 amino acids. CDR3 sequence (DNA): TGTGCCAGCAGCCCCTCCGGACAGGGTTTTCACGAGCAGTACTTC. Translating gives CASSPSGQGFHEQYF.